Listed below are T cell receptor beta chains from one sample, sequenced in a study of CD8+ T cells in alopecia areata. Libraries were prepared by immunoSEQ multiplex PCR; TCRdb keeps only in-frame clonotypes and omits some of them. Of some 200,000 clones in the sample, roughly 61% were seen once. The sequenced sample was CD8+ T cells sorted from blood, obtained at week 24, from a patient treated with tofacitinib. The receptors here all came from a human donor with alopecia areata. Both conserved end residues are part of each CDR3. A D gene is named only where the DNA matches it firmly. For some rows the clone size is stated as once, few or many, or as a class when expanded; others skip it.

v_call	cdr3_length	d_call	j_call	clone_size	cdr3_aa	cdr3_nt
TRBV9	15	-	TRBJ2-1	few	CASSPTKSSYNEQFF	TGTGCCAGCAGCCCTACTAAGAGCTCCTACAATGAGCAGTTCTTC
TRBV29-1	14	-	TRBJ2-2	once	CSVRSGEGTGELFF	TGCAGCGTTAGGTCAGGGGAAGGCACCGGGGAGCTGTTTTTT
TRBV5-6	15	-	TRBJ2-2	-	CASSLDRGHTGELFF	TGTGCCAGCAGCTTGGACCGGGGGCACACCGGGGAGCTGTTTTTT
TRBV5-5	12	-	TRBJ1-6	-	CASSHGGSPLHF	TGTGCCAGCAGTCACGGGGGTTCACCCCTCCACTTT
TRBV18	16	-	TRBJ2-1	-	CASSPERLVRGNEQFF	TGTGCCAGCTCACCGGAGCGGCTAGTGCGAGGCAATGAGCAGTTCTTC
TRBV6-5	13	TRBD1	TRBJ1-4	-	CASSAGQVAKLFF	TGTGCCAGCAGCGCGGGACAGGTAGCAAAACTGTTTTTT
TRBV19	16	-	TRBJ2-6	few	CASSIVPGSGANVLTF	TGTGCCAGTAGTATAGTTCCGGGATCTGGGGCCAACGTCCTGACTTTC
TRBV13	13	TRBD1	TRBJ2-5	-	CASSFGRGETQYF	TGTGCCAGCAGCTTTGGCAGGGGGGAGACCCAGTACTTC
TRBV27	16	TRBD1	TRBJ2-5	-	CASSPRTGTNQETQYF	TGTGCCAGCAGTCCGCGGACAGGGACCAACCAAGAGACCCAGTACTTC
TRBV20-1	11	-	TRBJ1-1	-	CSAYLNTEAFF	TGCAGTGCTTACTTGAACACTGAAGCTTTCTTT
TRBV29-1	15	TRBD1	TRBJ2-7	-	CSVEDRGTGVYEQYF	TGCAGCGTTGAAGATCGGGGGACAGGGGTCTACGAGCAGTACTTC
TRBV6-5	12	-	TRBJ2-1	-	CASSYTLNEQFF	TGTGCCAGCAGTTACACCCTGAATGAGCAGTTCTTC
TRBV13	17	-	TRBJ2-5	-	CASSFGRGAHSTETQYF	TGTGCCAGCAGTTTCGGACGGGGGGCCCATTCGACAGAGACCCAGTACTTC
TRBV9	14	-	TRBJ1-1	-	CASSVGTVNTEAFF	TGTGCCAGCAGCGTAGGGACGGTGAACACTGAAGCTTTCTTT
TRBV6-5	12	TRBD1	TRBJ1-2	-	CASKTGGGGYTF	TGTGCCAGCAAGACAGGGGGTGGTGGCTACACCTTC
TRBV27	12	-	TRBJ2-2	-	CASRGPTGELFF	TGTGCCAGCAGAGGCCCTACCGGGGAGCTGTTTTTT
TRBV7-2	13	-	TRBJ2-5	once	CASSLVSRDTQYF	TGTGCCAGCAGCTTAGTATCCCGGGATACCCAGTACTTC
TRBV15	17	-	TRBJ2-1	-	CATSRDGGGATYNEQFF	TGTGCCACCAGCAGGGACGGAGGGGGCGCAACCTACAATGAGCAGTTCTTC
TRBV7-8	16	TRBD1	TRBJ2-3	-	CASSTRTGGGTDTQYF	TGTGCCAGCAGCACGCGGACAGGGGGAGGCACAGATACGCAGTATTTT
TRBV2	14	TRBD1	TRBJ1-2	-	CASSLTGYAYGYTF	TGTGCCAGCAGTCTGACAGGGTATGCGTACGGCTACACCTTC
TRBV15	15	-	TRBJ2-2	-	CATSIGEGLTGELFF	TGTGCCACCAGCATTGGAGAAGGGTTAACCGGGGAGCTGTTTTTT
TRBV7-9	13	TRBD1	TRBJ1-1	few	CASTSQGFTEAFF	TGTGCCAGCACATCACAGGGGTTCACTGAAGCTTTCTTT
TRBV30	12	-	TRBJ2-7	-	CAWSVRKDEQYF	TGTGCCTGGAGTGTAAGGAAGGACGAGCAGTACTTC
TRBV13	15	TRBD1	TRBJ1-4	-	CASSARGLRNEKLFF	TGTGCCAGCAGCGCCAGGGGGCTACGGAATGAAAAACTGTTTTTT
TRBV25-1	11	-	TRBJ2-7	-	CASSVSYEQYF	TGTGCCAGCAGTGTTTCCTACGAGCAGTACTTC
TRBV6-6	14	TRBD2	TRBJ2-5	few	CASSTPSGEETQYF	TGTGCCAGCTCGACACCAAGCGGGGAGGAGACCCAGTACTTC
TRBV30	16	TRBD1	TRBJ1-5	-	CAWRSQGQGASQPQHF	TGTGCCTGGCGTTCCCAGGGGCAGGGGGCGAGTCAGCCCCAGCATTTT
TRBV15	14	TRBD2	TRBJ2-3	-	CATSRAGGSNTQYF	TGTGCCACCAGCAGAGCGGGGGGGTCGAATACGCAGTATTTT
TRBV29-1	12	-	TRBJ1-2	-	CSVVGGPEGYTF	TGCAGCGTTGTGGGAGGCCCGGAGGGCTACACCTTC
TRBV7-9	15	-	TRBJ2-7	-	CASSPRRGPPYEQYF	TGTGCCAGCAGCCCCCGAAGGGGACCCCCTTACGAGCAGTACTTC
TRBV29-1	11	-	TRBJ1-1	few	CSVLENTEAFF	TGCAGCGTATTGGAGAACACTGAAGCTTTCTTT
TRBV10-3	12	-	TRBJ1-2	-	CAISAGIDGYTF	TGTGCCATCAGTGCAGGCATAGATGGCTACACCTTC
TRBV5-4	16	-	TRBJ2-3	-	CASSLGLMPVADTQYF	TGTGCCAGCAGCTTAGGCCTAATGCCGGTCGCGGATACGCAGTATTTT
TRBV9	15	-	TRBJ2-3	-	CASSVGGGRADTQYF	TGTGCCAGCAGCGTTGGTGGGGGGCGGGCAGATACGCAGTATTTT
TRBV30	10	-	TRBJ1-6	few	CAWLDRCLHF	TGTGCCTGGTTGGACCGATGCCTCCACTTT
TRBV4-1	14	-	TRBJ1-2	once	CASSPTGVVYGYTF	TGCGCCAGCAGCCCCACAGGCGTGGTGTATGGCTACACCTTC
TRBV9	16	-	TRBJ2-5	-	CASSVYSALRQETQYF	TGTGCCAGCAGCGTCTACAGCGCCCTACGGCAAGAGACCCAGTACTTC
TRBV27	14	-	TRBJ2-3	-	CASSLRGGANTQYF	TGTGCCAGCAGCCTGAGGGGGGGGGCAAATACGCAGTATTTT
TRBV19	15	TRBD2	TRBJ2-7	-	CASSPTAGASYEQYF	TGTGCCAGTAGTCCCACAGCGGGGGCCTCCTACGAGCAGTACTTC
TRBV5-1	15	-	TRBJ1-2	-	CASSFRSIQHYGYTF	TGCGCCAGCAGCTTCCGTAGTATTCAACACTATGGCTACACCTTC
TRBV7-9	15	-	TRBJ1-1	-	CASSLAGLTNTEAFF	TGTGCCAGCAGCTTAGCGGGACTGACGAACACTGAAGCTTTCTTT
TRBV30	11	TRBD2	TRBJ2-3	few	CAWREADTQYF	TGTGCCTGGCGGGAGGCAGATACGCAGTATTTT
TRBV7-9	14	-	TRBJ2-5	-	CASSPPVGRETQYF	TGTGCCAGCAGCCCCCCGGTGGGGAGGGAGACCCAGTACTTC
TRBV6-1	15	TRBD1	TRBJ2-7	-	CASIPAGTGGYEQYF	TGTGCCAGCATTCCCGCTGGGACAGGGGGCTACGAGCAGTACTTC
TRBV27	15	TRBD1	TRBJ2-2	-	CASSWTGGFTGELFF	TGTGCCAGCAGCTGGACAGGGGGATTCACCGGGGAGCTGTTTTTT
TRBV27	15	-	TRBJ2-5	-	CASSFYPGGQETQYF	TGTGCCAGCAGTTTCTATCCAGGGGGGCAAGAGACCCAGTACTTC
TRBV19	13	-	TRBJ2-3	few	CASSLEGTDTQYF	TGTGCCAGTAGTTTGGAGGGAACAGATACGCAGTATTTT
TRBV30	11	TRBD1	TRBJ1-2	-	CAWPGGDGYTF	TGTGCCTGGCCAGGGGGTGATGGCTACACCTTC
TRBV5-1	16	-	TRBJ2-5	-	CASSLAGGWFEETQYF	TGCGCCAGCAGCTTGGCCGGGGGTTGGTTTGAAGAGACCCAGTACTTC
TRBV5-4	13	TRBD2	TRBJ2-7	few	CASSSGTCYEQYF	TGTGCCAGCAGCAGCGGGACTTGCTACGAGCAGTACTTC
TRBV28	11	-	TRBJ2-7	-	CASLTGLEQYF	TGTGCCAGCCTTACAGGGTTGGAGCAGTACTTC
TRBV13	16	TRBD1	TRBJ2-7	-	CASSAATGTGHYEQYF	TGTGCCAGCAGCGCGGCCACCGGGACAGGGCATTACGAGCAGTACTTC
TRBV30	12	-	TRBJ2-7	-	CAWSPGSYEQYF	TGTGCCTGGAGTCCAGGGTCCTACGAGCAGTACTTC
TRBV15	12	-	TRBJ1-2	-	CATSRVPGAETF	TGTGCCACCAGCAGAGTGCCGGGGGCGGAGACCTTC
TRBV9	14	-	TRBJ1-1	few	CASSGVVGHTEAFF	TGTGCCAGCAGCGGCGTGGTGGGGCACACTGAAGCTTTCTTT